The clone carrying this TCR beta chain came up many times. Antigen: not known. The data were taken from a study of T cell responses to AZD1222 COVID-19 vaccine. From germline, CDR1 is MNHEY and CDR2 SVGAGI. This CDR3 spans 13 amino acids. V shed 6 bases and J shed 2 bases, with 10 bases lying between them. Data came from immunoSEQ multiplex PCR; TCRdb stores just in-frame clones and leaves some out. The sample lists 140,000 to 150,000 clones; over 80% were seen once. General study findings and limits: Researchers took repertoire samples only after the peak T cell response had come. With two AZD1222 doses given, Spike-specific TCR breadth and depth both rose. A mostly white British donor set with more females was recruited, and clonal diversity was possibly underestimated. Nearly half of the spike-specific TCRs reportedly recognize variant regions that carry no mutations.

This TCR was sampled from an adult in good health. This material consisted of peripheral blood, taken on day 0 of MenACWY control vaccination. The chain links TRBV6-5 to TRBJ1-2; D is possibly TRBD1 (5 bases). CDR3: CASRPTGNYGYTF. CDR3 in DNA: TGTGCCAGCAGGCCCACAGGAAACTATGGCTACACCTTC.